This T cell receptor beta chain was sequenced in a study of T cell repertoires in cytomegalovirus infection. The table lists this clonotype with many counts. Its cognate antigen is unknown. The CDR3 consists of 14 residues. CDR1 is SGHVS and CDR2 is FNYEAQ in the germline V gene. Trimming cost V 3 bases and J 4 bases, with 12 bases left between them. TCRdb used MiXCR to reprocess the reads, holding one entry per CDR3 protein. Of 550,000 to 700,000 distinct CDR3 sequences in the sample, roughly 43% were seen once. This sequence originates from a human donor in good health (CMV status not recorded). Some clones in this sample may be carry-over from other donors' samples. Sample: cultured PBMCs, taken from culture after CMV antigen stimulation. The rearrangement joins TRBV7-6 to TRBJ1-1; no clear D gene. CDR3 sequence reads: CASSLGVGRTEAFF. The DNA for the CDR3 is TGTGCCAGCAGCTTGGGAGTTGGTCGCACTGAAGCTTTCTTT.